This note documents a single TCR beta chain sequence. Its antigen is not identified. This entry belongs to a study of cytomegalovirus exposure and HLA in healthy donors. Study-wide context: Early on, a data release was issued that held 80 million or so unique TCRs from HLA-typed donors. Overall study findings and caveats: Later, TCR association rates were found to vary by HLA locus, highest for DRB1 and lowest for HLA-C. Specificity for CMV antigens was confirmed in vitro for three of the CMV-associated chains.

PCR was performed using 60 Vbeta and 13 Jbeta primers. The protocol was immunoSEQ multiplex PCR, while the TCRdb copy is restricted to in-frame clones and leaves out a portion. The top ten hold around an eighth of the sample, which has some 190,000 clones, around 82% seen once. This CDR3 comprises 18 residues. V was clipped by 4 bases and J by 2 bases; unmatched bases: 8. Germline-derived CDR1 and CDR2 are MNHEY and SMNVEV (reference sequence). The chain has TRBV27 and TRBJ2-3; 14 bases are shared with TRBD2. This receptor was taken from a woman younger than 45 in good health and CMV-seropositive. The sample comprised PBMCs. CDR3 in amino acids: CASSSIGLAGGFTDTQYF. In DNA, the CDR3 is TGTGCCAGCAGTTCCATAGGACTAGCGGGGGGATTCACAGATACGCAGTATTTT.